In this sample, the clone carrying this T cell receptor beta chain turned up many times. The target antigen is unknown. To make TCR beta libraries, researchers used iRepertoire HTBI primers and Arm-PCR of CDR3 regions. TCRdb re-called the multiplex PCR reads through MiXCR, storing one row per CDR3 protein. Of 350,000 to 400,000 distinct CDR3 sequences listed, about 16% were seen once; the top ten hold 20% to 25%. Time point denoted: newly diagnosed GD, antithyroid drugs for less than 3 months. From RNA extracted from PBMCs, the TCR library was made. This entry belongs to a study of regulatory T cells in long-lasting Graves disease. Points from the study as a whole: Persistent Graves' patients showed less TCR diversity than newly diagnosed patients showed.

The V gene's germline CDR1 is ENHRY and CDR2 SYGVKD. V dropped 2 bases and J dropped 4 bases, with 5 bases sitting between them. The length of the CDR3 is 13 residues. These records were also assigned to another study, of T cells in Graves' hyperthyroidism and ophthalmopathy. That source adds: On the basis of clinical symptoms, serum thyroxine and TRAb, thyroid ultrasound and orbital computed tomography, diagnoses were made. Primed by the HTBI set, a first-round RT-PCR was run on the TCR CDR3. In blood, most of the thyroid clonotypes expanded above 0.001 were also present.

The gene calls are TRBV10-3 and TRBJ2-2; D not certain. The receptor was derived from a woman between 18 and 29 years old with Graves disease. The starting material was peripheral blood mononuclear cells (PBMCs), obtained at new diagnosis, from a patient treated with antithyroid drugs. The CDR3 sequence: CAISELGTGELFF. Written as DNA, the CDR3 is TGTGCCATCAGTGAGCTTGGCACCGGGGAGCTGTTTTTT.